The rows below give T cell receptor beta chains drawn from one sample of a study of T cell repertoires in cytomegalovirus infection. TCRdb re-called the reads with MiXCR, one entry per CDR3 protein. This table has just under 550,000 distinct CDR3 sequences, less than 30% appearing once. Sequencing input: PBMCs. These receptors were obtained from a human donor in good health (CMV status not recorded). Some clones in this sample may be carry-over from other donors' samples. Both conserved end residues are part of each CDR3. Fields, in order: CDR3 length, V gene, clone size, D gene, J gene, CDR3 DNA, CDR3 protein. A D gene is named only where the DNA matches it firmly. Part of the rows lack a size; the others show once, few, many or a class for expanded clones.

len: 12
v_gene: TRBV6-2/TRBV6-3
abundance: -
d_gene: -
j_gene: TRBJ1-2
CDR3nt: TGTGCCAGCAGTTACCGCATATGGGGCTACACCTTC
CDR3aa: CASSYRIWGYTF

len: 12
v_gene: TRBV27
abundance: few
d_gene: -
j_gene: TRBJ2-7
CDR3nt: TGTGCCAGCGGATTTTCTACCTACGAGCAGTACTTC
CDR3aa: CASGFSTYEQYF

len: 17
v_gene: TRBV29-1
abundance: few
d_gene: TRBD2
j_gene: TRBJ2-7
CDR3nt: TGCAGCGTTGAAGGTGGGACTAGCGGGAGGGCCGCCTACGAGCAGTACTTC
CDR3aa: CSVEGGTSGRAAYEQYF

len: 15
v_gene: TRBV12-3/TRBV12-4
abundance: many
d_gene: -
j_gene: TRBJ2-7
CDR3nt: TGTGCCAGCAGTTTAGCAGGTCTTCCCACCTACGAGCAGTACTTC
CDR3aa: CASSLAGLPTYEQYF

len: 16
v_gene: TRBV11-3
abundance: many
d_gene: -
j_gene: TRBJ1-1
CDR3nt: TGTGCCAGCAGCTCCCGAAGAGACCGGCAGAACACTGAAGCTTTCTTT
CDR3aa: CASSSRRDRQNTEAFF

len: 16
v_gene: TRBV12-3/TRBV12-4
abundance: many
d_gene: TRBD2
j_gene: TRBJ2-2
CDR3nt: TGTGCCAGCAGCGACTCCGGGACTAGCAACACCGGGGAGCTGTTTTTT
CDR3aa: CASSDSGTSNTGELFF

len: 13
v_gene: TRBV7-2
abundance: -
d_gene: TRBD2
j_gene: TRBJ2-1
CDR3nt: TGTGCCAGCAGCTTATGGCTAGCGGGTGAGCAGTTCTTC
CDR3aa: CASSLWLAGEQFF

len: 16
v_gene: TRBV7-2
abundance: many
d_gene: -
j_gene: TRBJ2-1
CDR3nt: TGTGCCAGCAGCTCCTTTGTGGGTATTGCCTACAATGAGCAGTTCTTC
CDR3aa: CASSSFVGIAYNEQFF

len: 14
v_gene: TRBV5-1
abundance: -
d_gene: -
j_gene: TRBJ2-2
CDR3nt: TGCGCCAGCAGCCAATTAACAGGCACCGGGGAGCTGTTTTTT
CDR3aa: CASSQLTGTGELFF

len: 14
v_gene: TRBV19
abundance: few
d_gene: TRBD2
j_gene: TRBJ2-3
CDR3nt: TGTGCCAGTAGGGCTAGCGGGACCACAGATACGCAGTATTTT
CDR3aa: CASRASGTTDTQYF

len: 18
v_gene: TRBV10-3
abundance: -
d_gene: -
j_gene: TRBJ1-1
CDR3nt: TGTGCCATCAGTTTAGGGGACACTTACACCCAAAGGAACACTGAAGCTTTCTTT
CDR3aa: CAISLGDTYTQRNTEAFF

len: 20
v_gene: TRBV7-9
abundance: few
d_gene: TRBD2
j_gene: TRBJ2-1
CDR3nt: TGTGCCAGCAGCTTACTACTCGGGACTAGCGGGGGAATGGGACACAATGAGCAGTTCTTC
CDR3aa: CASSLLLGTSGGMGHNEQFF

len: 17
v_gene: TRBV19
abundance: few
d_gene: -
j_gene: TRBJ1-1
CDR3nt: TGTGCCAGTAGTATCCCAGGCCTATCCTCCGAGAACACTGAAGCTTTCTTT
CDR3aa: CASSIPGLSSENTEAFF

len: 15
v_gene: TRBV28
abundance: few
d_gene: TRBD1
j_gene: TRBJ1-6
CDR3nt: TGTGCCAGCAGTTCGACACAGGGGCAGAATTCACCCCTCCACTTT
CDR3aa: CASSSTQGQNSPLHF

len: 16
v_gene: TRBV10-3
abundance: -
d_gene: TRBD2
j_gene: TRBJ2-1
CDR3nt: TGTGCCATCAGAGCCGGAGCTGGCGGGAGGGTGAGTGAGCAGTTCTTC
CDR3aa: CAIRAGAGGRVSEQFF

len: 15
v_gene: TRBV28
abundance: few
d_gene: -
j_gene: TRBJ1-5
CDR3nt: TGTGCCAGCAGTTTCTCCGCAGGCTCCAGTCAGCCCCAGCATTTT
CDR3aa: CASSFSAGSSQPQHF

len: 16
v_gene: TRBV18
abundance: few
d_gene: -
j_gene: TRBJ2-7
CDR3nt: TGTGCCAGCTCACCATCGGCGATAGCCTCATCCTACGAGCAGTACTTC
CDR3aa: CASSPSAIASSYEQYF

len: 13
v_gene: TRBV7-2
abundance: many
d_gene: -
j_gene: TRBJ1-1
CDR3nt: TGTGCCAGCAGCCGAGAACGGAGGCCTGAAGCTTTCTTT
CDR3aa: CASSRERRPEAFF

len: 15
v_gene: TRBV7-9
abundance: -
d_gene: -
j_gene: TRBJ1-1
CDR3nt: TGTGCCAGCAGCTTAGAACAGAACATGAACACTGAAGCTTTCTTT
CDR3aa: CASSLEQNMNTEAFF

len: 17
v_gene: TRBV5-4
abundance: -
d_gene: -
j_gene: TRBJ2-1
CDR3nt: TGTGCCAGCACCCCAAGGCCCGCCGGGGCTATAGGCAATGAGCAGTTCTTC
CDR3aa: CASTPRPAGAIGNEQFF

len: 17
v_gene: TRBV6-5
abundance: -
d_gene: TRBD2
j_gene: TRBJ2-2
CDR3nt: TGTGCCAGCAAGAGGACTAGCGGGAGGGTGGACACCGGGGAGCTGTTTTTT
CDR3aa: CASKRTSGRVDTGELFF

len: 14
v_gene: TRBV16
abundance: few
d_gene: -
j_gene: TRBJ1-1
CDR3nt: TGTGCCAGCAGCCTAGGGATGCTGAACACTGAAGCTTTCTTT
CDR3aa: CASSLGMLNTEAFF

len: 15
v_gene: TRBV5-1
abundance: -
d_gene: -
j_gene: TRBJ2-3
CDR3nt: TGCGCCAGCAGCGAGGGGGTAGGAGGCACAGATACGCAGTATTTT
CDR3aa: CASSEGVGGTDTQYF

len: 18
v_gene: TRBV12-3/TRBV12-4
abundance: many
d_gene: TRBD2
j_gene: TRBJ2-1
CDR3nt: TGTGCCAGCAGTTTAGACCGGACTAGCGGGAGGGACTACAATGAGCAGTTCTTC
CDR3aa: CASSLDRTSGRDYNEQFF

len: 19
v_gene: TRBV7-8
abundance: -
d_gene: -
j_gene: TRBJ1-2
CDR3nt: TGTGCCAGCAGCTTGTCCCGCTTCCGAGATGACCAAAGGGGAAAAGGCTACACCTTC
CDR3aa: CASSLSRFRDDQRGKGYTF

len: 15
v_gene: TRBV3-1
abundance: -
d_gene: TRBD1
j_gene: TRBJ2-2
CDR3nt: TGTGCCAGCAGCCGGGACAGGGGCAGGAGCGGGGAGCTGTTTTTT
CDR3aa: CASSRDRGRSGELFF

len: 12
v_gene: TRBV7-2
abundance: few
d_gene: TRBD1
j_gene: TRBJ2-7
CDR3nt: TGTGCCAGCAGCCAAACAGGGGACGAGCAGTACTTC
CDR3aa: CASSQTGDEQYF

len: 14
v_gene: TRBV27
abundance: -
d_gene: -
j_gene: TRBJ1-6
CDR3nt: TGTGCCAGCAGTTTAAGGGGGAATAATTCACCCCTCCACTTT
CDR3aa: CASSLRGNNSPLHF

len: 14
v_gene: TRBV6-2/TRBV6-3
abundance: -
d_gene: TRBD1
j_gene: TRBJ1-1
CDR3nt: TGTGCCAGCAGTTATTTTGCAGGGGGAGCTGAAGCTTTCTTT
CDR3aa: CASSYFAGGAEAFF

len: 18
v_gene: TRBV7-2
abundance: -
d_gene: -
j_gene: TRBJ2-1
CDR3nt: TGTGCCAGCAGCTTCCCAAATATTCCCGGGACTTCAAACAATGAGCAGTTCTTC
CDR3aa: CASSFPNIPGTSNNEQFF

len: 15
v_gene: TRBV7-2
abundance: many
d_gene: TRBD2
j_gene: TRBJ2-7
CDR3nt: TGTGCCAGCAGCGCGGGACTAACAATGTCCGGAGAGCAGTACTTC
CDR3aa: CASSAGLTMSGEQYF

len: 16
v_gene: TRBV7-2
abundance: -
d_gene: TRBD1
j_gene: TRBJ2-5
CDR3nt: TGTGCCAGCAGCTTAAAGGGACAGGGAGGGTCAGAGACCCAGTACTTC
CDR3aa: CASSLKGQGGSETQYF

len: 14
v_gene: TRBV20-1
abundance: -
d_gene: -
j_gene: TRBJ2-1
CDR3nt: TGCAGCGTTCGACAGGAGCCCTCCTACAGTGAGCAGTTCTTC
CDR3aa: CSVRQEPSYSEQFF

len: 13
v_gene: TRBV6-2/TRBV6-3
abundance: -
d_gene: -
j_gene: TRBJ2-7
CDR3nt: -
CDR3aa: CASSILGGYEQYF

len: 15
v_gene: TRBV5-6
abundance: -
d_gene: -
j_gene: TRBJ2-1
CDR3nt: TGTGCCAGCAGCTTGGGTGGGACACCCTACAATGAGCAGTTCTTC
CDR3aa: CASSLGGTPYNEQFF

len: 15
v_gene: TRBV20-1
abundance: -
d_gene: -
j_gene: TRBJ1-5
CDR3nt: TGCAGTGCTAGTGAATCTGTTGGGTTAGATCAGCCCCAGCATTTT
CDR3aa: CSASESVGLDQPQHF

len: 15
v_gene: TRBV7-2
abundance: -
d_gene: -
j_gene: TRBJ2-2
CDR3nt: TGTGCCAGCAGCCTAAACAGGGTGAACACCGGGGAGCTGTTTTTT
CDR3aa: CASSLNRVNTGELFF

len: 15
v_gene: TRBV6-5
abundance: -
d_gene: TRBD1
j_gene: TRBJ1-2
CDR3nt: TGTGCCAGCAGTTCAACGGGACAGGGGGTAGAAGGCTACACCTTC
CDR3aa: CASSSTGQGVEGYTF

len: 12
v_gene: TRBV19
abundance: -
d_gene: -
j_gene: TRBJ2-5
CDR3nt: TGTGCCAGCAGGGTAATCGGAGAGACCCAGTACTTC
CDR3aa: CASRVIGETQYF

len: 16
v_gene: TRBV6-5
abundance: -
d_gene: TRBD2
j_gene: TRBJ2-2
CDR3nt: TGTGCCAGCAGTTACGGGAGCGGGATGAACACCGGGGAGCTGTTTTTT
CDR3aa: CASSYGSGMNTGELFF

len: 18
v_gene: TRBV6-1
abundance: -
d_gene: -
j_gene: TRBJ1-1
CDR3nt: TGTGCCAGCAGTAGACTGGGACACCTAACCAGGGGAAACACTGAAGCTTTCTTT
CDR3aa: CASSRLGHLTRGNTEAFF

len: 15
v_gene: TRBV11-2
abundance: -
d_gene: TRBD2
j_gene: TRBJ2-3
CDR3nt: TGTGCCAGCAGCTTAGAACTAGCGGAGGCAGATACGCAGTATTTT
CDR3aa: CASSLELAEADTQYF

len: 13
v_gene: TRBV6-2/TRBV6-3
abundance: few
d_gene: -
j_gene: TRBJ2-1
CDR3nt: TGTGCCAGCAGTTTGACCCTCTACAATGAGCAGTTCTTC
CDR3aa: CASSLTLYNEQFF

len: 14
v_gene: TRBV7-8
abundance: -
d_gene: TRBD1
j_gene: TRBJ2-2
CDR3nt: TGTGCCAGCAGTTCCACAGGGGCAAGCGGGGAGCTGTTTTTT
CDR3aa: CASSSTGASGELFF

len: 17
v_gene: TRBV28
abundance: -
d_gene: -
j_gene: TRBJ2-1
CDR3nt: TGTGCCAGCAGTCCGGGTCGGTGGGGAATCTCCTACAATGAGCAGTTCTTC
CDR3aa: CASSPGRWGISYNEQFF

len: 12
v_gene: TRBV19
abundance: -
d_gene: -
j_gene: TRBJ2-5
CDR3nt: TGTGCCAGCACAGTATTCCAAGAGACCCAGTACTTC
CDR3aa: CASTVFQETQYF

len: 15
v_gene: TRBV7-8
abundance: many
d_gene: -
j_gene: TRBJ1-4
CDR3nt: TGTGCCAGCACCACCGGACGGGGGAGGAATGAAAAACTGTTTTTT
CDR3aa: CASTTGRGRNEKLFF

len: 14
v_gene: TRBV5-4
abundance: -
d_gene: -
j_gene: TRBJ1-1
CDR3nt: TGTGCCAGCAGCCCTTCCCAGGGCGACACTGAAGCTTTCTTT
CDR3aa: CASSPSQGDTEAFF

len: 12
v_gene: TRBV6-1
abundance: few
d_gene: -
j_gene: TRBJ2-5
CDR3nt: TGTGCCAGCGGTGAGGGTCGGAAGACCCAGTACTTC
CDR3aa: CASGEGRKTQYF

len: 14
v_gene: TRBV2
abundance: -
d_gene: -
j_gene: TRBJ1-2
CDR3nt: TGTGCCAGCCCACAGGATCAAGGGGTCTATGGCTACACCTTC
CDR3aa: CASPQDQGVYGYTF

len: 13
v_gene: TRBV6-4
abundance: -
d_gene: -
j_gene: TRBJ2-2
CDR3nt: TGTGCCAGCAGTGAAGGGGGCACCGGGGAGCTGTTTTTT
CDR3aa: CASSEGGTGELFF

len: 13
v_gene: TRBV2
abundance: -
d_gene: -
j_gene: TRBJ2-3
CDR3nt: TGTGCCAGCAGTGAGGACCTAGCTTATCCGCAGTATTTT
CDR3aa: CASSEDLAYPQYF

len: 15
v_gene: TRBV12-3/TRBV12-4
abundance: -
d_gene: TRBD2
j_gene: TRBJ2-5
CDR3nt: TGTGCCAGCGGACAAGAAGCGGGATTCCAAGAGACCCAGTACTTC
CDR3aa: CASGQEAGFQETQYF

len: 20
v_gene: TRBV28
abundance: -
d_gene: TRBD2
j_gene: TRBJ2-1
CDR3nt: TGTGCCAGCAGTTCTAAGATCGGACTAGCGGGAGGGCCCCCTTTAAATGAGCAGTTCTTC
CDR3aa: CASSSKIGLAGGPPLNEQFF

len: 15
v_gene: TRBV7-9
abundance: many
d_gene: -
j_gene: TRBJ2-5
CDR3nt: TGTGCCAGCAGCTACCAGGGTAACCTAGATGAGACCCAGTACTTC
CDR3aa: CASSYQGNLDETQYF

len: 17
v_gene: TRBV30
abundance: few
d_gene: -
j_gene: TRBJ2-7
CDR3nt: TGTGCCTCCACCCGGGGCAGAATTAGTTTGAGCTCCTACGAGCAGTACTTC
CDR3aa: CASTRGRISLSSYEQYF

len: 12
v_gene: TRBV12-5
abundance: -
d_gene: -
j_gene: TRBJ2-5
CDR3nt: TGTGCTAGTGGTCCCCAGCTGGAGACCCAGTACTTC
CDR3aa: CASGPQLETQYF

len: 15
v_gene: TRBV11-2
abundance: -
d_gene: TRBD1
j_gene: TRBJ1-1
CDR3nt: TGTGCCAGCAGCTCGGTGACAGGGGGGCACACTGAAGCTTTCTTT
CDR3aa: CASSSVTGGHTEAFF

len: 14
v_gene: TRBV7-4
abundance: -
d_gene: -
j_gene: TRBJ2-7
CDR3nt: TGTGCCAGCAGCTCCCCTCCTCCCTCCTACGAGCAGTACTTC
CDR3aa: CASSSPPPSYEQYF